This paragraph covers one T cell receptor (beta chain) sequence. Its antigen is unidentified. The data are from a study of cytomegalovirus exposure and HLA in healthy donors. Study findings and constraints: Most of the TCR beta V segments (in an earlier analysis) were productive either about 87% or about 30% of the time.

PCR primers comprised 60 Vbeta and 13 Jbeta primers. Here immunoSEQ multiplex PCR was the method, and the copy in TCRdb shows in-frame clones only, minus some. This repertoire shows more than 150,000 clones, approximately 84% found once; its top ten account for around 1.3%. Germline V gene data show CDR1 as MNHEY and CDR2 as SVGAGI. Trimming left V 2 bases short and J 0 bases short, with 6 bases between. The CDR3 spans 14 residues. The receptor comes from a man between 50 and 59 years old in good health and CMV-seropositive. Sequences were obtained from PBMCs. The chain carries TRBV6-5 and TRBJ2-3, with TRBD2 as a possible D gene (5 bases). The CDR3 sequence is CASSYGRSTDTQYF. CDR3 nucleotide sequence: TGTGCCAGCAGTTACGGGAGAAGCACAGATACGCAGTATTTT.